The following is a T cell receptor beta chain sequence with its context. Its antigen is unidentified. Some clones are missing from TCRdb's copy, which holds only in-frame ones; the method was immunoSEQ multiplex PCR. The sample has 20,000 to 25,000 clones; roughly 72% are singletons. CDR1 is SGHKS and CDR2 is YYEKEE in the germline V gene (reference sequence). The V and J ends lost 3 bases and 0 bases respectively, with 10 bases between them. The CDR3 has 15 residues. This specimen belongs to a study of a mutant IDH1 vaccine in newly diagnosed glioma. Time point in this sample: week 11, during vaccination. Vaccination comprised doses that each held 300 ug of mutant IDH1 20-mer peptide, plus topical imiquimod.

Sequencing was performed on peripheral blood mononuclear cells (PBMCs), taken from a glioma patient whose treatment included an IDH1 peptide vaccine. This clonotype originated in a man aged 18-30 years with glioma. Some clones in this sample may be carry-over from other donors' samples. The V call is TRBV5-5, the J call TRBJ1-5; D perhaps matches TRBD1 (5 bases). CDR3: CASSWGRNSNQPQHF. CDR3 coding DNA: TGTGCCAGCAGCTGGGGACGAAATAGCAATCAGCCCCAGCATTTT.